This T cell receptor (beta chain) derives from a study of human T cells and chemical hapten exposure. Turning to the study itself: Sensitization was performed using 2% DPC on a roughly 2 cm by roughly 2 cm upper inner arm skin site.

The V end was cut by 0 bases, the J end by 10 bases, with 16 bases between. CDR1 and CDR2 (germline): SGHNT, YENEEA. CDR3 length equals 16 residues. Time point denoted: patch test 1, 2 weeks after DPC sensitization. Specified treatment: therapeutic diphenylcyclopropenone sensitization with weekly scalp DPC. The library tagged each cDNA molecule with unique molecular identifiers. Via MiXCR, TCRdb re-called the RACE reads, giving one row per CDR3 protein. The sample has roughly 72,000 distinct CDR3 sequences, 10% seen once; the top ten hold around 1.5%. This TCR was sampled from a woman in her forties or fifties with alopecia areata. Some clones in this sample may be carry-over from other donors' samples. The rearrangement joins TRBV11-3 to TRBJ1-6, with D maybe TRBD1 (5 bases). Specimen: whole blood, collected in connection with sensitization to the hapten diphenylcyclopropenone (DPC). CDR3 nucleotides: TGTGCCAGCAGCTTAGACCCCGGGACGTCTGGGTCACCCCTCCACTTT. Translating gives CASSLDPGTSGSPLHF. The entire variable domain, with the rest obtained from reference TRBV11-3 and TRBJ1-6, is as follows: EAGVVQSPRYKIIEKKQPVAFWCNPISGHNTLYWYLQNLGQGPELLIRYENEEAVDDSQLPKDRFSAERLKGVDSTLKIQPAELGDSAVYLCASSLDPGTSGSPLHFGNGTRLTVT.